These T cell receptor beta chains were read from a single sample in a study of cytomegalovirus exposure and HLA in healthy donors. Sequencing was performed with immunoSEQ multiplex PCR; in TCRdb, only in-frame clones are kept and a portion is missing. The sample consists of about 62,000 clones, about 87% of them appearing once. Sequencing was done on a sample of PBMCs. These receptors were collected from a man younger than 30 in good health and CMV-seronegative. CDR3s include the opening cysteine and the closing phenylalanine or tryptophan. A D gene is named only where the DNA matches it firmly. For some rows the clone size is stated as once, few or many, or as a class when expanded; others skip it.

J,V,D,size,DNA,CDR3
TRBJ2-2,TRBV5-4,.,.,TGTGCCAGCAGCTTTGGGCAGGGTCGGCTGTTTTTT,CASSFGQGRLFF
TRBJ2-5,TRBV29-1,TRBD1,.,TGCAGCGTTGCGGACAGGGTAAAAGAGACCCAGTACTTC,CSVADRVKETQYF
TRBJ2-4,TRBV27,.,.,TGTGCCAGCAGAGCTCCCGGTAACATTCAGTACTTC,CASRAPGNIQYF
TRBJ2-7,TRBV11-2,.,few,TGTGCCAGCAAGCCCCCCGAGGAGATGCTAGGCGAGCAGTACTTC,CASKPPEEMLGEQYF
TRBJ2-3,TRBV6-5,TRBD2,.,TGTGCCAGCAGTTACTCGACGGGGGGGGCGCTGGCGCAGTATTTT,CASSYSTGGALAQYF
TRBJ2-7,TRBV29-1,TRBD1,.,TGCAGCGTTGAAGCCCGGGGACAGTCCTACGAGCAGTACTTC,CSVEARGQSYEQYF
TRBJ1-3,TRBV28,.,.,TGTGCCACCACAACAGGGCTCGCCGGAAACACCATATATTTT,CATTTGLAGNTIYF
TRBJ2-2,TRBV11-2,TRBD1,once,TGTGCCAGCAGCTTCTCAGGGGGCTGGAACACCGGGGAGCTGTTTTTT,CASSFSGGWNTGELFF
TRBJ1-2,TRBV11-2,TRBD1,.,TGTGCCAGCAGCTTAGGGACAGGCTATGGCTACACCTTC,CASSLGTGYGYTF
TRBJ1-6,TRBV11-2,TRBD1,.,TGTGCCAGCAGCGCGCCCGGACAGGGGGCCCCACCGCCCCTCCACTTT,CASSAPGQGAPPPLHF
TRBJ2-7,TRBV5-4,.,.,TGTGCCAGCCGGGACAGCACGGGGGTGCGGGAGCAGTACTTC,CASRDSTGVREQYF
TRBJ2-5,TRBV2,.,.,TGTGCCAGCAGTGAAGTAGTGGGGGCTGGGACCCAGTACTTC,CASSEVVGAGTQYF
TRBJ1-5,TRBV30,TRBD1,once,TGTGCCTGGGGACCCACGTCACAGGGGTGGAATCAGCCCCAGCATTTT,CAWGPTSQGWNQPQHF
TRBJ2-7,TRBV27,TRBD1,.,TGTGCCAGCAGTTCCCTGACAGGGCTGCGGGAGCAGTACTTC,CASSSLTGLREQYF
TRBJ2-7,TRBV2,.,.,TGTGCCAGCAGCCAGATCTTCGAGCAGTACTTC,CASSQIFEQYF
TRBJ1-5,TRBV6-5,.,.,TGTGCCAGCAGAAGGGGTGTCAATAGCAATCAGCCCCAGCATTTT,CASRRGVNSNQPQHF
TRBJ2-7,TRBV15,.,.,TGTGCCACCAGCAGAGATTTAAGCAGGGCTTCCTACGAGCAGTACTTC,CATSRDLSRASYEQYF
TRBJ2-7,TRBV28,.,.,TGTGCCGCGGTTGGGGGCGGCTCCCTTTCCTACGAGCAGTACTTC,CAAVGGGSLSYEQYF
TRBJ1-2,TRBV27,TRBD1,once,TGTGCCAGCTCAAGTCCCTACGGGACAGGTGGGGGCTACACCTTC,CASSSPYGTGGGYTF
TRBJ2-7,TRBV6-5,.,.,TGTGCCAGCAGTTCCCCGGGGGAGCAGTACTTC,CASSSPGEQYF
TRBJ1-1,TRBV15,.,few,TGTGCCACCAGCAGAGATGCCTCCGGGACAGAAGCTTTCTTT,CATSRDASGTEAFF
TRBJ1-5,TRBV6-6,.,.,TGTGCCACTGGACACGGTAATCAGCCCCAGCATTTT,CATGHGNQPQHF
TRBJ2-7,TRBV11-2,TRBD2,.,TGTGCCAGCAGCTTAGATGGGACTAAATACTACGAGCAGTACTTC,CASSLDGTKYYEQYF
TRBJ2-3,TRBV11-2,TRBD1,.,TGTGCCAGCAGCCCCCGGACAGGGGTAGATACGCAGTATTTT,CASSPRTGVDTQYF
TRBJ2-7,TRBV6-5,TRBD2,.,TGTGCCAGCAGTAGAACTAGCGGGGGGTACTACGAGCAGTACTTC,CASSRTSGGYYEQYF
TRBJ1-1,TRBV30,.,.,TGTGCCTGGAGCTCCCGTTTCGTCACTGAAGCTTTCTTT,CAWSSRFVTEAFF
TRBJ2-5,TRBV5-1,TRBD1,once,TGCGCCAGCAGCTTGGGTCGGACAGGGGCCCAAGAGACCCAGTACTTC,CASSLGRTGAQETQYF
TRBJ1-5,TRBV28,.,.,TGTGCCAGCAGACCCGGGACACTCCATCAGCCCCAGCATTTT,CASRPGTLHQPQHF
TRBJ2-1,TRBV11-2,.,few,TGTGCCAGCAGCTCGACGGGATTGGGGGAGCAGTTCTTC,CASSSTGLGEQFF
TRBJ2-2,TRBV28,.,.,TGTGCCAGCAGTACCCCAATGTCGGCCGGGGAGCTGTTTTTT,CASSTPMSAGELFF
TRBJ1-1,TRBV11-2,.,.,TGTGCCAGCAGCTTAGCGGGCAGGGATGCTTTCTTT,CASSLAGRDAFF
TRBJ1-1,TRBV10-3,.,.,TGTGCCACCTTTAGCACTGAAGCTTTCTTT,CATFSTEAFF
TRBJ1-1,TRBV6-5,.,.,TGTGCCAGCAGTTACGTCCCCCGGGGGGAAACAACTGAAGCTTTCTTT,CASSYVPRGETTEAFF
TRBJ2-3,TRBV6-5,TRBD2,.,TGTGCCAGCAGACCTCTAGCGGGGGGGGTACATACGCAGTATTTT,CASRPLAGGVHTQYF
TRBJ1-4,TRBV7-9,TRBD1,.,TGTGCCAGCAGCTTAGGACAGGGGACTAATGAAAAACTGTTTTTT,CASSLGQGTNEKLFF
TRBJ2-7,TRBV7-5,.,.,TGTGCCAGAAGCTTTCGGGACAGGGTTTGGGAGCAGTACTTC,CARSFRDRVWEQYF
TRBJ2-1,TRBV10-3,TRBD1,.,TGTGCCATCAGTGCCGCAGGGGGCAATGAGCAGTTCTTC,CAISAAGGNEQFF
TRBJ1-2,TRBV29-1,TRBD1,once,TGCAGCGTTCCCGGACAGGGGGCGTTAGGCTACACCTTC,CSVPGQGALGYTF
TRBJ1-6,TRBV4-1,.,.,TGCGCCAGCAGCCAACCGACAGCCTCGGCGCGTTCACCCCTCCACTTT,CASSQPTASARSPLHF
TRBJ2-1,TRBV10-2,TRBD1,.,TGCGCCAGCACCCGGGGACAGGGGGCCGTAAATGAGCAGTTCTTC,CASTRGQGAVNEQFF
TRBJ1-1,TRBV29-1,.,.,TGCAGCGTTGAACAACAGCAGAACACTGAAGCTTTCTTT,CSVEQQQNTEAFF
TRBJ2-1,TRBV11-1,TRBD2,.,TGTGCCAGCAGCTTAGCGGCGGGGGTCCCCCCCTACAATGAGCAGTTCTTC,CASSLAAGVPPYNEQFF